A selection of T cell receptor beta chains follows, all from one sample in a study of blood T cell repertoires in COVID-19. Data came from immunoSEQ multiplex PCR; TCRdb stores just in-frame clones and leaves some out. Among more than 95,000 clones listed, 75% to 95% were seen once. Specimen: peripheral blood. The receptors were gathered from a human donor with active COVID-19. The donor label of this sample is uncertain. The CDR3 runs from the conserved cysteine through the conserved F or W. A D gene is named only where the DNA matches it firmly. Size values are once, few and many counts, or a class for expanded clones, and some rows have none.

j_gene	d_gene	abundance	v_gene	len	CDR3aa	CDR3nt
TRBJ2-1	NA	NA	TRBV7-2	14	CASSLVDRIYEQFF	TGTGCCAGCAGCTTAGTCGACAGAATCTATGAGCAGTTCTTC
TRBJ2-7	TRBD2	NA	TRBV10-3	16	CAISGTAGTRTYEQYF	TGTGCCATCAGTGGAACAGCGGGGACGAGAACCTACGAGCAGTACTTC
TRBJ2-2	NA	once	TRBV2	15	CASSEGRLNTGELFF	TGTGCCAGCAGTGAAGGGCGGCTGAACACCGGGGAGCTGTTTTTT
TRBJ2-7	TRBD2	NA	TRBV28	23	CASSLWADFRERRRGTDPVEQYF	TGTGCCAGCAGTTTATGGGCGGACTTTCGGGAAAGGAGGCGGGGGACCGACCCCGTCGAACAGTACTTC
TRBJ1-2	TRBD1	NA	TRBV27	11	CASSSGGKYTF	TGTGCCAGCAGTTCAGGGGGCAAATACACCTTC
TRBJ2-5	NA	once	TRBV7-2	17	CASSTGRWPQGGETQYF	TGTGCCAGCAGCACAGGGCGGTGGCCTCAGGGGGGAGAGACCCAGTACTTC
TRBJ1-5	NA	NA	TRBV6-2/TRBV6-3	13	CASSRGGEQPQHF	TGTGCCAGCAGCCGGGGGGGAGAACAGCCCCAGCATTTT
TRBJ2-5	TRBD2	once	TRBV9	15	CASSVPSGGAETQYF	TGTGCCAGCAGCGTCCCTAGCGGGGGGGCGGAGACCCAGTACTTC
TRBJ1-2	NA	NA	TRBV7-3	17	CASSLLGGGPMDYGYTF	TGTGCCAGCAGCCTATTGGGCGGGGGCCCCATGGACTATGGCTACACCTTC
TRBJ2-5	NA	once	TRBV25-1	15	CASSESGRPSETQYF	TGTGCCAGCAGTGAATCAGGTCGGCCCTCGGAGACCCAGTACTTC
TRBJ1-2	NA	few	TRBV11-2	14	CASSLDQGLYGYTF	TGTGCCAGCAGCTTAGATCAGGGGCTCTATGGCTACACCTTC
TRBJ2-2	NA	once	TRBV28	14	CASIRGRNTEELFF	TGTGCCAGCATCCGGGGGAGGAACACCGAGGAGCTGTTTTTT
TRBJ2-7	NA	NA	TRBV6-1	14	CASSEGGGAKRQYF	TGTGCCAGCAGTGAAGGTGGGGGCGCGAAACGGCAGTACTTC
TRBJ1-2	NA	NA	TRBV7-2	13	CASEQGTNYGYTF	TGTGCCAGCGAACAGGGAACTAACTATGGCTACACCTTC
TRBJ2-3	NA	NA	TRBV11-2	15	CASSQIGGGTDTQYF	TGTGCCAGCAGCCAAATAGGCGGAGGAACAGATACGCAGTATTTT
TRBJ2-3	TRBD2	NA	TRBV20-1	16	CSASGQSGASTDTQYF	TGCAGTGCTAGTGGGCAAAGCGGGGCGAGCACAGATACGCAGTATTTT
TRBJ1-5	TRBD1	few	TRBV28	16	CASSFGQGAANQPQHF	TGTGCCAGCAGTTTCGGACAGGGGGCGGCAAATCAGCCCCAGCATTTT
TRBJ1-1	TRBD1	NA	TRBV6-5	15	CASRPDRGAITEAFF	TGTGCCAGCAGACCGGACAGGGGAGCGATCACTGAAGCTTTCTTT
TRBJ2-1	NA	NA	TRBV19	16	CASSIWSLSSYNEQFF	TGTGCCAGTAGTATCTGGAGTCTGAGCTCCTACAATGAGCAGTTCTTC
TRBJ1-5	NA	NA	TRBV6-6	16	CASSSVEGISNQPQHF	TGTGCCAGCAGTTCCGTCGAGGGCATAAGCAATCAGCCCCAGCATTTT
TRBJ1-1	NA	NA	TRBV28	13	CASSPQALGEAFF	TGTGCCAGCAGTCCTCAGGCGCTGGGTGAAGCTTTCTTT
TRBJ2-7	TRBD1	once	TRBV19	14	CASRGQGKTYEQYF	TGTGCCAGTAGGGGACAGGGGAAGACCTACGAGCAGTACTTC
TRBJ2-6	NA	few	TRBV9	18	CASSASQGDLSGANVLTF	TGTGCCAGCAGCGCTAGCCAAGGAGACCTCTCTGGGGCCAACGTCCTGACTTTC
TRBJ2-2	TRBD1	NA	TRBV7-6	15	CASSSTTGESGELFF	TGTGCCAGCAGCTCAACCACAGGGGAGTCCGGGGAGCTGTTTTTT
TRBJ1-5	NA	once	TRBV5-6	16	CASSLLGRASNQPQHF	TGTGCCAGCAGCTTGCTAGGGAGGGCAAGCAATCAGCCCCAGCATTTT
TRBJ1-2	TRBD1	NA	TRBV13	16	CASSLGRDREGYGYTF	TGTGCCAGCAGCTTAGGTAGGGACAGGGAGGGCTATGGCTACACCTTC
TRBJ1-1	NA	NA	TRBV10-2	14	CASSSIRGSTEAFF	TGCGCCAGCAGTTCAATTAGGGGTTCCACTGAAGCTTTCTTT
TRBJ1-1	NA	NA	TRBV6-6	11	CASSYRVEAFF	TGTGCCAGCAGTTACAGAGTTGAAGCTTTCTTT
TRBJ1-5	TRBD1	NA	TRBV24-1	17	CATSDLGQEGSNQPQHF	TGTGCCACCAGTGATTTAGGACAGGAAGGGAGCAATCAGCCCCAGCATTTT
TRBJ1-5	NA	NA	TRBV18	14	CASSPQKGNQPQHF	TGTGCCAGCTCACCACAAAAGGGGAATCAGCCCCAGCATTTT
TRBJ1-2	NA	NA	TRBV5-8	11	CASSSRGGYTF	TGTGCCAGCAGTTCGCGGGGTGGCTACACCTTC